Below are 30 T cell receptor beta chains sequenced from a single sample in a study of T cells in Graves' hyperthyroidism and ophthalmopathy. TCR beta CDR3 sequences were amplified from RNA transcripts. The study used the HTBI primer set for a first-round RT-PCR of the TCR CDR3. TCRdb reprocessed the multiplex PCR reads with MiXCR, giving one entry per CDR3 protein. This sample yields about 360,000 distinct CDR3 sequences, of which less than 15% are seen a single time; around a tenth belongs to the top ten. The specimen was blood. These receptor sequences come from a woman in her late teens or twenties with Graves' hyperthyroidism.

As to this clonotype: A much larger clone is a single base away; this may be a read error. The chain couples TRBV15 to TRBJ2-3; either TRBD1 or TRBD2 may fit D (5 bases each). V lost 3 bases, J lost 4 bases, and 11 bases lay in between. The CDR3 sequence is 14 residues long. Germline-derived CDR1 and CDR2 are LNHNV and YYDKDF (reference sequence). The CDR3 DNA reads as TGTGCCACCAGCAGCGGGATAGGGGCAGATACGCAGTATTTT. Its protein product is CATSSGIGADTQYF.

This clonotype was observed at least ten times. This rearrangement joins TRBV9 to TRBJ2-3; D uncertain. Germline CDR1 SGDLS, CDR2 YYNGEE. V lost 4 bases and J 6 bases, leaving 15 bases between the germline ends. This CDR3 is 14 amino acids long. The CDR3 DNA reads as TGTGCCAGCAGCTACGGCCCAACCGCCGATACGCAGTATTTT. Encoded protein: CASSYGPTADTQYF.

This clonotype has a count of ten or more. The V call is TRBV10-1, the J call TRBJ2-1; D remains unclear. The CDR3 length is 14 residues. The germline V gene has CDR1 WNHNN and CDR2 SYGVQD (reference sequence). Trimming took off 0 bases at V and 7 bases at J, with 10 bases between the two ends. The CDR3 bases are TGCGCCAGCAGTGAGTCGAGCAGCCGGAATGAGCAGTTCTTC. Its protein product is CASSESSSRNEQFF.

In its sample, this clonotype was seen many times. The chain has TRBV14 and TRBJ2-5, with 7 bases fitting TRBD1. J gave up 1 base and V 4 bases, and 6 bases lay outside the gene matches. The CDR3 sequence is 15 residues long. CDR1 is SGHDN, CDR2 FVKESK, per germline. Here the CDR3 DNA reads TGTGCCAGCAGCCGACAGGGCCTACTCCAAGAGACCCAGTACTTC. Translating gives CASSRQGLLQETQYF. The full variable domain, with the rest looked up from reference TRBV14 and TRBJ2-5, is EAGVTQFPSHSVIEKGQTVTLRCDPISGHDNLYWYRRVMGKEIKFLLHFVKESKQDESGMPNNRFLAERTGGTYSTLKVQPAELEDSGVYFCASSRQGLLQETQYFGPGTRLLVL.

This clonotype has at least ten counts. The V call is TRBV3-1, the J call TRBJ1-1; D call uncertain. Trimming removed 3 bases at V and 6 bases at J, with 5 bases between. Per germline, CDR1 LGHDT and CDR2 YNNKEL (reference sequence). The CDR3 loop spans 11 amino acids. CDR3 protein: CASSHLAEAFF. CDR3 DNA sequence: TGTGCCAGCAGCCATCTAGCTGAAGCTTTCTTT.

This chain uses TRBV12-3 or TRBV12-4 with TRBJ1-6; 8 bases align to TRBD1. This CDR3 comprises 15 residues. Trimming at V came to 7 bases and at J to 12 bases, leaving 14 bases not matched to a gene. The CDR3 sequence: CASTWDRSFGLPLHF. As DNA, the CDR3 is TGTGCCAGCACCTGGGACAGGAGCTTTGGTTTACCCCTCCACTTT.

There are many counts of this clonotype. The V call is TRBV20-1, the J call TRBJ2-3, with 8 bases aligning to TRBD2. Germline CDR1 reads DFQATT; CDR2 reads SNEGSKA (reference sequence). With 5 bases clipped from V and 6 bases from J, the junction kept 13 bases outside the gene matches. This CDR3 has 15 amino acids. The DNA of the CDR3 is TGCAGTGCTGGACGTCTGACGGGGGGGCTGGATACGCAGTATTTT. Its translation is CSAGRLTGGLDTQYF.

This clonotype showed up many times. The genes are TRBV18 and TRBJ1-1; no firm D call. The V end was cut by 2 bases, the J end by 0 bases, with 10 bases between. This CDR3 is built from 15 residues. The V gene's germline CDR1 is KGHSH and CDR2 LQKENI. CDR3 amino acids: CASSPGRSMNTEAFF. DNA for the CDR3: TGTGCCAGCTCACCAGGGCGGAGCATGAACACTGAAGCTTTCTTT.

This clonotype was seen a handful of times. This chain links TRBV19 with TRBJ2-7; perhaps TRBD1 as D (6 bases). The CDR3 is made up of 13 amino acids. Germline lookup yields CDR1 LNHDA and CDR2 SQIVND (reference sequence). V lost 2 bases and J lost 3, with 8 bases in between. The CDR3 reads CASSISQGYEQYF. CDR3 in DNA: TGTGCCAGTAGTATATCACAGGGCTACGAGCAGTACTTC.

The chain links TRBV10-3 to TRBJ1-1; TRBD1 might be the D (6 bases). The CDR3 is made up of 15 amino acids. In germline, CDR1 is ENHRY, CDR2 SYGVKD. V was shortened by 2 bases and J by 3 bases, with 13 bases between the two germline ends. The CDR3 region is CAISEPGATHTEAFF. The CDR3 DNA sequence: TGTGCCATCAGTGAGCCGGGGGCTACCCACACTGAAGCTTTCTTT.

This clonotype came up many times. DNA of the CDR3: TGTGCCAGCAGTTACACAGTGTTAGCGGGAGGGCGATACGAGCAGTACTTC. The encoded protein is CASSYTVLAGGRYEQYF. The chain couples TRBV6-2 or TRBV6-3 to TRBJ2-7; TRBD2 aligns across 11 bases. CDR3 length: 17 amino acids. The junction had 10 bases not matched to a gene; V was cut back by 2 bases and J by 4 bases. Germline assignment: CDR1 MNHEY and CDR2 SVGEGT.

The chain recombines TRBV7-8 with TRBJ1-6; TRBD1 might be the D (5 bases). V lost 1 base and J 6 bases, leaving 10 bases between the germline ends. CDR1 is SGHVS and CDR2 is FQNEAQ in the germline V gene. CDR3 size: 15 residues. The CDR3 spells CASSLGGRPNSPLHF. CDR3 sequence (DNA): TGTGCCAGCAGCTTAGGGGGACGGCCTAATTCACCCCTCCACTTT.

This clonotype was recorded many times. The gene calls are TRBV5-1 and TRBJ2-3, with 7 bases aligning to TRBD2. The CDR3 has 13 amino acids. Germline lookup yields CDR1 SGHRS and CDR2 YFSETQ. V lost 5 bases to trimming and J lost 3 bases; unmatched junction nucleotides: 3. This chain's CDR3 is CASSRGRTDTQYF. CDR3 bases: TGCGCCAGCAGTCGCGGGAGAACAGATACGCAGTATTTT.

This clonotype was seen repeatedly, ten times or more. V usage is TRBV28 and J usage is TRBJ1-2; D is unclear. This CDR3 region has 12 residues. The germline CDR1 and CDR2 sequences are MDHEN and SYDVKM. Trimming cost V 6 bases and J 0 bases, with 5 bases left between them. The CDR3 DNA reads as TGTGCCAGCAGAACTACTAACTATGGCTACACCTTC. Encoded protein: CASRTTNYGYTF.

The CDR3, as DNA: TGTGCCAGCAGCCCCCTTCGGGGGCCCGGCACTGAAGCTTTCTTT. It codes for CASSPLRGPGTEAFF. The chain joins TRBV6-1 to TRBJ1-1; D is perhaps TRBD1 (6 bases). Per germline, CDR1 MNHNS and CDR2 SASEGT. Between the trimmed V and J ends, which lost 6 bases and 4 bases, there was a span of 18 bases. This CDR3 contains 15 residues.

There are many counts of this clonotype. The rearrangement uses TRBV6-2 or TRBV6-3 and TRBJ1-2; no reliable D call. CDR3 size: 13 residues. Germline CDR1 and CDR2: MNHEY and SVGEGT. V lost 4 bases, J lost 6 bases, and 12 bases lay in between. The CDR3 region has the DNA TGTGCCAGCAGTTGGGCACCTCTCCATGGCTACACCTTC. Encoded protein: CASSWAPLHGYTF.

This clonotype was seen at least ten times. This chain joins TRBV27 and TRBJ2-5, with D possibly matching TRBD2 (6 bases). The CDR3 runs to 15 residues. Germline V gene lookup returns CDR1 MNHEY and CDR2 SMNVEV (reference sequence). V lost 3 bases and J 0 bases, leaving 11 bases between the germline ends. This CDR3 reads CASSFGRHHQETQYF. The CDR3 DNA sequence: TGTGCCAGCAGTTTCGGGAGACATCACCAAGAGACCCAGTACTTC.

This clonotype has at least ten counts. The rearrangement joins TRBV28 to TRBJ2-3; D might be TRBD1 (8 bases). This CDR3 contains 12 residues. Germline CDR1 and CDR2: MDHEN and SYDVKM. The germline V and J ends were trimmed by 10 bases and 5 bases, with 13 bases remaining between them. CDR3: CATNRGGDTQYF. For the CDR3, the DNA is TGTGCCACCAACAGGGGGGGAGATACGCAGTATTTT.

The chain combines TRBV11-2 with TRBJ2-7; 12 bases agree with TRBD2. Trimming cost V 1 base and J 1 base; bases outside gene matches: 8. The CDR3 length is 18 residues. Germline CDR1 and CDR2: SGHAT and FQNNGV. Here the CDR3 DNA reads TGTGCCAGCAGCTTAGTTGGGACTAGCGGGTGGAATTCCTACGAGCAGTACTTC. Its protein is CASSLVGTSGWNSYEQYF.

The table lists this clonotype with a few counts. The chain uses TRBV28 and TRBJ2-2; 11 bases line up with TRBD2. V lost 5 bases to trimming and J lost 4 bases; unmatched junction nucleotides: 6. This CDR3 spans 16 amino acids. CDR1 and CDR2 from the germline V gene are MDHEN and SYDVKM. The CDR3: CASSPPLAGGTGELFF. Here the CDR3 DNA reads TGTGCCAGCAGTCCCCCCCTAGCGGGGGGCACCGGGGAGCTGTTTTTT.

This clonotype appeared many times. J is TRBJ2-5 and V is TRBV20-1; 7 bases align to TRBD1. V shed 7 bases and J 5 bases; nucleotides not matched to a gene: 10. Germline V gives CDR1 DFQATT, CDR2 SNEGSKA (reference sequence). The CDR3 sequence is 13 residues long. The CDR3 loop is CSVGQEVWETQYF. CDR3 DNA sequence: TGCAGTGTCGGACAGGAGGTTTGGGAGACCCAGTACTTC.

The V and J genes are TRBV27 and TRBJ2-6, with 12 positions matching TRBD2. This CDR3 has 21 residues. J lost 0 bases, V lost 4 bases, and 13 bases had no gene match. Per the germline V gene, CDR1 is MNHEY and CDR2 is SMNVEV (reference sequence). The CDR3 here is CASSSLAGGPRGSSGANVLTF. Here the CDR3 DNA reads TGTGCCAGCAGTTCGCTAGCGGGAGGGCCTCGGGGGTCCTCTGGGGCCAACGTCCTGACTTTC. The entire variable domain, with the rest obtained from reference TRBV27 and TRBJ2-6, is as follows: EAQVTQNPRYLITVTGKKLTVTCSQNMNHEYMSWYRQDPGLGLRQIYYSMNVEVTDKGDVPEGYKVSRKEKRNFPLILESPSPNQTSLYFCASSSLAGGPRGSSGANVLTFGAGSRLTVL.

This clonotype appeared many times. DNA of the CDR3: TGTGCCAGCAGCTGGGTTCAGAGGGCTTTCTTT. It encodes CASSWVQRAFF. The chain is built from TRBV28 and TRBJ1-1; no definite D call. Trimming cost V 6 bases and J 11 bases, with 13 bases left between them. The germline CDR1 and CDR2 sequences are MDHEN and SYDVKM. The CDR3 has 11 residues.

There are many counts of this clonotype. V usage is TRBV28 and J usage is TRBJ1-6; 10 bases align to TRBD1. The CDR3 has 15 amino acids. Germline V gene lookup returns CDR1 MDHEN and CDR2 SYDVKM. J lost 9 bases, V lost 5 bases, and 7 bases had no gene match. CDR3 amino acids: CASSTGTGAGSPLHF. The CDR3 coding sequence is TGTGCCAGCAGTACCGGGACAGGGGCGGGTTCACCCCTCCACTTT. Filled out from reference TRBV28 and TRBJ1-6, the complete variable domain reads DVKVTQSSRYLVKRTGEKVFLECVQDMDHENMFWYRQDPGLGLRLIYFSYDVKMKEKGDIPEGYSVSREKKERFSLILESASTNQTSMYLCASSTGTGAGSPLHFGNGTRLTVT.

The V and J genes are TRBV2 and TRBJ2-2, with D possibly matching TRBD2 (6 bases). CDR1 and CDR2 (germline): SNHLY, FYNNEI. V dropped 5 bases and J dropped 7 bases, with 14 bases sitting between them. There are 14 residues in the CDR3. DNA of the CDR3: TGTGCCAGCAGTTGGGATCGGGGGAACGGGGAGCTGTTTTTT. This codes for CASSWDRGNGELFF.

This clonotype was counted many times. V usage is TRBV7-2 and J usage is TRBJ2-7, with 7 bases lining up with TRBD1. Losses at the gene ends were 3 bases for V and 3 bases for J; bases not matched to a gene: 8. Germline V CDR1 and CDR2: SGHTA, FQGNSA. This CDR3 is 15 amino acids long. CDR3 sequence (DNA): TGTGCCAGCAGCTTCTACTACAGGGGACACTACGAGCAGTACTTC. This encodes CASSFYYRGHYEQYF.

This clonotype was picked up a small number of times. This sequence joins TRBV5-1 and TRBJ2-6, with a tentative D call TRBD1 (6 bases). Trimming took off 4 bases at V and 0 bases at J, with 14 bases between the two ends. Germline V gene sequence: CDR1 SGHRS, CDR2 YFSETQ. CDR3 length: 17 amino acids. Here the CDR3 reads CASSLGASTSGANVLTF. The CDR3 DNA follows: TGCGCCAGCAGCCTGGGGGCGTCGACCTCTGGGGCCAACGTCCTGACTTTC.

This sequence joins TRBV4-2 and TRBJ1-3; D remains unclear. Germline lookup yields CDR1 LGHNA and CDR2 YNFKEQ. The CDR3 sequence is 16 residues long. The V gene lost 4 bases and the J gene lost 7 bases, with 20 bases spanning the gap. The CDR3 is CASSLLDGAVRNTIYF. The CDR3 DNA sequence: TGTGCCAGCAGCCTACTCGATGGCGCCGTCAGGAACACCATATATTTT.

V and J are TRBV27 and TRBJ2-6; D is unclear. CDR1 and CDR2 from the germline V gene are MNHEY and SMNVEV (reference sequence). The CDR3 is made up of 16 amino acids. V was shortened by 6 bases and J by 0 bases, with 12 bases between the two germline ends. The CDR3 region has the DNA TGTGCCAGCAGCCCAGGACCGTACTCTGGGGCCAACGTCCTGACTTTC. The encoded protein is CASSPGPYSGANVLTF.

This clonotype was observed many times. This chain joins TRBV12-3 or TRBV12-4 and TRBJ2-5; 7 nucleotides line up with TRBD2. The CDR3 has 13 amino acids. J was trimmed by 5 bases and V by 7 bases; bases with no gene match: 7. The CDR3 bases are TGTGCCAGCACCCCGACTAGCCGGGAGACCCAGTACTTC. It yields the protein CASTPTSRETQYF.